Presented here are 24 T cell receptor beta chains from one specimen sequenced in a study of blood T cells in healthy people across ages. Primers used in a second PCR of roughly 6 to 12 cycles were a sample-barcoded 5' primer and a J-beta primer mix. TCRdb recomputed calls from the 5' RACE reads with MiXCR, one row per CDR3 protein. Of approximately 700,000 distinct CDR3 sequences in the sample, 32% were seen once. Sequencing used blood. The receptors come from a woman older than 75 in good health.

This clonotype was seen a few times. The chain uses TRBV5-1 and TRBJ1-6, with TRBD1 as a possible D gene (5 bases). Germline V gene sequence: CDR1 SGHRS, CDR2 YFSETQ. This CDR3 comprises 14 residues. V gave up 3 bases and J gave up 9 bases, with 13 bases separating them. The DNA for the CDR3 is TGCGCCAGCAGCTCGCCGGGTCAGGGTTCACCCCTCCACTTT. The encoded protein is CASSSPGQGSPLHF.

CDR3 coding DNA: TGTGCCAGCAGAATAGCGGGGGGGCCCATCACCGGGGAGCTGTTTTTT. It is translated as CASRIAGGPITGELFF. This rearrangement joins TRBV12-3 or TRBV12-4 to TRBJ2-2; 11 bases line up with TRBD2. The CDR3 has 16 residues. The J segment lost 4 bases and the V segment lost 6 bases, leaving 7 bases of the junction unmatched.

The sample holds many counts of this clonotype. CDR3 sequence (DNA): TGTGCCAGCAGTTCAGTAGCCCGCAGGGTCTATGGCTACACCTTC. Encoded protein: CASSSVARRVYGYTF. This sequence joins TRBV28 and TRBJ1-2; maybe TRBD1 (5 bases). In germline, CDR1 is MDHEN, CDR2 SYDVKM. The CDR3 runs to 15 residues. V was pared by 4 bases and J by 4 bases, with 16 bases between.

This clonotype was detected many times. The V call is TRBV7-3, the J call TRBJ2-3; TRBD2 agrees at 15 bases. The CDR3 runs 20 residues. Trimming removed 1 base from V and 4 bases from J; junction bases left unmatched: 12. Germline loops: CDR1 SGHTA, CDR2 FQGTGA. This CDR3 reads CASSLKGLAGGEPTSDTQYF. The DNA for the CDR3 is TGTGCCAGCAGCTTAAAGGGACTAGCGGGGGGAGAACCCACATCAGATACGCAGTATTTT.

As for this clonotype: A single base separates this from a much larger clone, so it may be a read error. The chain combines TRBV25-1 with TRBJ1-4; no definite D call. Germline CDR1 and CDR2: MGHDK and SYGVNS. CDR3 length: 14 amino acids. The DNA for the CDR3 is TGTGCCAGCAGTGAAGCAGGCGGTCCTGAAAAACGGTTTTTT. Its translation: CASSEAGGPEKRFF. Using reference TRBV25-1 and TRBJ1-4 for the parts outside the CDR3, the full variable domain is EADIYQTPRYLVIGTGKKITLECSQTMGHDKMYWYQQDPGMELHLIHYSYGVNSTEKGDLSSESTVSRIRTEHFPLTLESARPSHTSQYLCASSEAGGPEKRFFGSGTQLSVL.

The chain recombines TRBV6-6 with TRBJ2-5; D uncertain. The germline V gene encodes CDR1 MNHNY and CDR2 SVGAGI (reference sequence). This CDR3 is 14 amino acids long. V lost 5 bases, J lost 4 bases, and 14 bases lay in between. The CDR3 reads CASSGVSPLETQYF. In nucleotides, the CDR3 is TGTGCCAGCAGTGGAGTTTCGCCCTTAGAGACCCAGTACTTC.

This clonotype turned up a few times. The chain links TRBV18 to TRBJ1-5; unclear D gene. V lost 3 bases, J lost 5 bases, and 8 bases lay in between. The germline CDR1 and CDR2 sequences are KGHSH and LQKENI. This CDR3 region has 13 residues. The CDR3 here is CASSPGIDQPQHF. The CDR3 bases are TGTGCCAGCTCACCGGGAATCGATCAGCCCCAGCATTTT. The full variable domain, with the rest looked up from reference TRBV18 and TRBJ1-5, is NAGVMQNPRHLVRRRGQEARLRCSPMKGHSHVYWYRQLPEEGLKFMVYLQKENIIDESGMPKERFSAEFPKEGPSILRIQQVVRGDSAAYFCASSPGIDQPQHFGDGTRLSIL.

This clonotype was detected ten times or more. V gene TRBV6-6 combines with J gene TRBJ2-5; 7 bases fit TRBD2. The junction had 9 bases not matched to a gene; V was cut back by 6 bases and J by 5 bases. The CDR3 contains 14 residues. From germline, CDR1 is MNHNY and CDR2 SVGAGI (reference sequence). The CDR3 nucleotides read TGTGCCAGCAGAAACAGCGGGGAGGCGGAGACCCAGTACTTC. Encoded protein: CASRNSGEAETQYF.

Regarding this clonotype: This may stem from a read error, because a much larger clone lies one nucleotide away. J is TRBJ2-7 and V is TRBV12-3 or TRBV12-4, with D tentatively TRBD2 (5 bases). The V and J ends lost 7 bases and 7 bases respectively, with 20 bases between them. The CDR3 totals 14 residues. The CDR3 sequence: CASTHWRKGNEQYF. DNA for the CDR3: TGTGCCAGCACACACTGGAGGAAAGGCAATGAGCAGTACTTC.

As DNA, the CDR3 is TGTGCCAGCAGTTTGACAGGCAAAGTCTCTGGAAACACCATATATTTT. Amino acid sequence: CASSLTGKVSGNTIYF. J is TRBJ1-3 and V is TRBV12-3 or TRBV12-4; possible D gene TRBD1, 6 bases. CDR3 length equals 16 residues. V lost 3 bases to trimming and J lost 0 bases, with 12 bases between them.

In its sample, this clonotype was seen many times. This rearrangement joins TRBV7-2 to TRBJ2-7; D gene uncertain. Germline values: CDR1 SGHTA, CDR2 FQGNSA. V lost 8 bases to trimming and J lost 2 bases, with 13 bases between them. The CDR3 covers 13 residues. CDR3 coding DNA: TGTGCCAGCGGGAAGGCTTACACCTACGAGCAGTACTTC. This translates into CASGKAYTYEQYF.

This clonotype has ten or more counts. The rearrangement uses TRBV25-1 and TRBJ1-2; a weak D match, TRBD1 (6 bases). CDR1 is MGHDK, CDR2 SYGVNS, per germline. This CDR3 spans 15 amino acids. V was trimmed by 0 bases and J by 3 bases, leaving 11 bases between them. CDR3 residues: CASSEYKGGDYGYTF. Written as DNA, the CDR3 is TGTGCCAGCAGTGAATACAAGGGGGGAGACTATGGCTACACCTTC.

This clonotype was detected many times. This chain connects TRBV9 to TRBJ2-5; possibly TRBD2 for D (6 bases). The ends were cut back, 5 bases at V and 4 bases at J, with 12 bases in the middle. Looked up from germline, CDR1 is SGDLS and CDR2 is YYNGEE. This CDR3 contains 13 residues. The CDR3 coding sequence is TGTGCCAGCAGTGCCGGGACTCCAGAGACCCAGTACTTC. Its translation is CASSAGTPETQYF.

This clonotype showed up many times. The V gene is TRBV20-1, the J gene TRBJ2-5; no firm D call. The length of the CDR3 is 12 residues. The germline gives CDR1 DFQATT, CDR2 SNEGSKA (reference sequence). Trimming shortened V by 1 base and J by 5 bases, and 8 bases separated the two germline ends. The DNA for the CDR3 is TGCAGTGCTAGAGCCCCGTCTGAGACCCAGTACTTC. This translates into CSARAPSETQYF.

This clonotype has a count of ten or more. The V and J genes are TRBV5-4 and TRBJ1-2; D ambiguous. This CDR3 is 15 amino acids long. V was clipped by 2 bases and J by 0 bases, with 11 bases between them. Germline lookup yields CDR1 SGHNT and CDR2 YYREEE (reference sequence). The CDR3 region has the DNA TGTGCCAGCAGCTTCGCCGGGGAGACTAACTATGGCTACACCTTC. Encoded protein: CASSFAGETNYGYTF.

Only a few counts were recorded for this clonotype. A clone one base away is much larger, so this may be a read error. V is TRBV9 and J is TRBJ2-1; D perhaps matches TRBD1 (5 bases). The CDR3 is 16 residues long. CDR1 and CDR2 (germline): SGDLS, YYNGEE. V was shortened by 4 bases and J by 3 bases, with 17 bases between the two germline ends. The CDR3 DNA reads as TGTGCCAGCAGCCCCCACACCCAGGGCCTCTACAATGAGCAGTTCTTC. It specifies CASSPHTQGLYNEQFF.

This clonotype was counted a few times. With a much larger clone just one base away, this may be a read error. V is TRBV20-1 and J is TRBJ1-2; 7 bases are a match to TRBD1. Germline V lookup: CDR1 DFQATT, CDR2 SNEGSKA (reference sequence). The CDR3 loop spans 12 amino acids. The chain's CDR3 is CSAHRTGGGYAF. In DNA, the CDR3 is TGCAGTGCTCATCGGACAGGTGGTGGCTACGCCTTC.

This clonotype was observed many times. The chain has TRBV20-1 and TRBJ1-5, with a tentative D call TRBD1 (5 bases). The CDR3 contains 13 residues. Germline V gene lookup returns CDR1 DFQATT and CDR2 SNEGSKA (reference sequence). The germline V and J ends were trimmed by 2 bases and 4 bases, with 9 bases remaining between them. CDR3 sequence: CSARTRENQPQHF. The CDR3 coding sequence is TGCAGTGCTAGAACCAGGGAAAATCAGCCCCAGCATTTT.

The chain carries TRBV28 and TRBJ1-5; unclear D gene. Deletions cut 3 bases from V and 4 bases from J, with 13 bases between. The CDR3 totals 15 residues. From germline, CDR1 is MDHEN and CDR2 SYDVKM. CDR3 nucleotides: TGTGCCAGCAGTTTGTTGCAGATGAAAAATCAGCCCCAGCATTTT. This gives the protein CASSLLQMKNQPQHF. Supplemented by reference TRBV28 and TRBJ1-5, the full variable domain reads DVKVTQSSRYLVKRTGEKVFLECVQDMDHENMFWYRQDPGLGLRLIYFSYDVKMKEKGDIPEGYSVSREKKERFSLILESASTNQTSMYLCASSLLQMKNQPQHFGDGTRLSIL.

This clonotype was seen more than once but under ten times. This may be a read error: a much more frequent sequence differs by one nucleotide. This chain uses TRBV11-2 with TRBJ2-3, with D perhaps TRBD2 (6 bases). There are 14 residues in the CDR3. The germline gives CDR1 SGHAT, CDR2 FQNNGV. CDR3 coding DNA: TGTGCCAGCGGCTTAGTGGGAGGCGGAGATACGCAGTATTTT. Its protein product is CASGLVGGGDTQYF. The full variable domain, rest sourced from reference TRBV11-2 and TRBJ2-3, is EAGVAQSPRYKIIEKRQSVAFWCNPISGHATLYWYQQILGQGPKLLIQFQNNGVVDDSQLPKDRFSAERLKGVDSTLKIQPAKLEDSAVYLCASGLVGGGDTQYFGPGTRLTVL.

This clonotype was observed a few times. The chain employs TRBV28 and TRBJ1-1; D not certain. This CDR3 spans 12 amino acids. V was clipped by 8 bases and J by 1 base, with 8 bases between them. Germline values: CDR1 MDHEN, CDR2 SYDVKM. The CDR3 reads CASLVGNTEAFF. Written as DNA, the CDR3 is TGTGCCAGCCTGGTAGGGAACACTGAAGCTTTCTTT.

The DNA for the CDR3 is TGCGCCAGCAGCTTGGACCTAGCGGGAGGCAGCTCCTACAATGAGCAGTTCTTC. Residues: CASSLDLAGGSSYNEQFF. This chain connects TRBV5-1 to TRBJ2-1; 11 bases agree with TRBD2. This CDR3 comprises 18 residues. CDR1 SGHRS and CDR2 YFSETQ come from the germline V gene. The V gene end was trimmed by 0 bases and the J gene end by 0 bases; junction bases not matched to a gene: 5.

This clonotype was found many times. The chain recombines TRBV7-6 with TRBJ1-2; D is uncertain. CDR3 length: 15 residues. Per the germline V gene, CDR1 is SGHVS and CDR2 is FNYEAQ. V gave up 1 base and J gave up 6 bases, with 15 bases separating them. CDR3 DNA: TGTGCCAGCAGCTTAGGGGGTTCAATAAGTGATGGCTACACCTTC. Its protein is CASSLGGSISDGYTF.

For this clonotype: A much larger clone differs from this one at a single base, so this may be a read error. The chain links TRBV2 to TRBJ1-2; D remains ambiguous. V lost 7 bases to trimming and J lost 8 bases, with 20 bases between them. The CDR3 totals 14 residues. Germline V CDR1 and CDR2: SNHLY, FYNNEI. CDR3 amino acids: CASTLGPNTEGYTF. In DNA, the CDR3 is TGTGCCAGCACCTTAGGGCCCAACACGGAGGGCTACACCTTC.